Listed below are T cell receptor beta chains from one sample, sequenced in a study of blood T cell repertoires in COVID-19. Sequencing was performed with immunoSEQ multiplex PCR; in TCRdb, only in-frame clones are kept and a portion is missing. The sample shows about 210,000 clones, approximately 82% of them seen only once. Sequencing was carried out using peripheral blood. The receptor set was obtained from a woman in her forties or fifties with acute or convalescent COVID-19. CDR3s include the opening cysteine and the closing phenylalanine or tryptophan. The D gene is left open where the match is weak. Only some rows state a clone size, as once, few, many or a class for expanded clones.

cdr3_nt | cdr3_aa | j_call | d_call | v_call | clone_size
TGTGCCAGCAAGAGGGGGATTTGGTTCTTC | CASKRGIWFF | TRBJ2-1 | NA | TRBV27 | NA
TGCGCCAGCAGTCGGGACAGGTCAGGGGAGCAGTACTTC | CASSRDRSGEQYF | TRBJ2-7 | TRBD1 | TRBV5-1 | NA
TGTGCCAGCAAGGTGCTACCGTCGGGAGAGCAGTACTTC | CASKVLPSGEQYF | TRBJ2-7 | NA | TRBV2 | NA
TGCGCCAGCAGCCAAGATCGGGGGTTTGGCGAGCAGTACTTC | CASSQDRGFGEQYF | TRBJ2-7 | NA | TRBV4-1 | NA
TGTGCCAGCAGCCCGGACAGGGGCGATGCTGAAGCTTTCTTT | CASSPDRGDAEAFF | TRBJ1-1 | TRBD1 | TRBV7-3 | NA
TGTGCCAGTGCGAAGTTGCAGGGCCCCTATGGCTACACCTTC | CASAKLQGPYGYTF | TRBJ1-2 | NA | TRBV2 | NA
TGTGCCAGCAGTTGGATGGCTAGCGGGAGGGATAACTCCTACAATGAGCAGTTCTTC | CASSWMASGRDNSYNEQFF | TRBJ2-1 | TRBD2 | TRBV6-2/TRBV6-3 | NA
TGTGCCAGCAGCCTAAGAGGGGGATCGAACACCGGGGAGCTGTTTTTT | CASSLRGGSNTGELFF | TRBJ2-2 | NA | TRBV7-6 | NA
TGTGCCAGTACCGCCGCCGGGACTAAGAATTCCTATGGCTACACCTTC | CASTAAGTKNSYGYTF | TRBJ1-2 | NA | TRBV19 | NA
TGTGCCATAAGAAAGGACAAAATGAACACTGAAGCTTTCTTT | CAIRKDKMNTEAFF | TRBJ1-1 | NA | TRBV10-3 | NA
TGTGCCAGCAGCTACCCAGGGTCCCATAATTCACCCCTCCACTTT | CASSYPGSHNSPLHF | TRBJ1-6 | NA | TRBV28 | NA
TGCGCCAGCAGCTTGGCCAGCGGGAGCTTCTACAATGAGCAGTTCTTC | CASSLASGSFYNEQFF | TRBJ2-1 | TRBD2 | TRBV5-1 | few
TGTGCCAGCAGCCAAGTTTCGGGGGATACGTTCTTC | CASSQVSGDTFF | TRBJ2-1 | NA | TRBV28 | NA
TGTGCCAGCAGCTCCTCCTCTAACTCTTTCAAGGGGGAAAAACTGTTTTTT | CASSSSSNSFKGEKLFF | TRBJ1-4 | NA | TRBV11-2 | NA
TGTGCCAGCAGCCCACGGGGGGGGGCTATTACTGAAGCTTTCTTT | CASSPRGGAITEAFF | TRBJ1-1 | NA | TRBV13 | NA
TGTGCCAGCAGCTTAGTTGGTCTATCCTACGAGCAGTACTTC | CASSLVGLSYEQYF | TRBJ2-7 | NA | TRBV11-2 | NA
TGCGCCAGCAGCTTGGGGCAGGGGAATGAAAAACTGTTTTTT | CASSLGQGNEKLFF | TRBJ1-4 | NA | TRBV5-1 | once
TGTGCCAGTAGGTCAGCGGGAGAGGAGTTCTTC | CASRSAGEEFF | TRBJ2-1 | TRBD2 | TRBV11-2 | NA